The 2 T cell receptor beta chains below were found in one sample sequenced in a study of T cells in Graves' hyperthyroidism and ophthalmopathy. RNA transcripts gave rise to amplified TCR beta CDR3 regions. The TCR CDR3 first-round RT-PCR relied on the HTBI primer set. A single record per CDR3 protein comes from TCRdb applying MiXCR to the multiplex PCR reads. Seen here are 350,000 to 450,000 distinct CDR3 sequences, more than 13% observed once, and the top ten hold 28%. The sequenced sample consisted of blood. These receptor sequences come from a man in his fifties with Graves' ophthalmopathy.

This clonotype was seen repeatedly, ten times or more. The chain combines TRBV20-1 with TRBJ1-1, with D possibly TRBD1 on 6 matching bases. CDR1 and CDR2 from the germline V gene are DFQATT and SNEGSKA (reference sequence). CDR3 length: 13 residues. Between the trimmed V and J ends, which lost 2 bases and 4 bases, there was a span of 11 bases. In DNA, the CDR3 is TGCAGTGCTAGAAGGCAGGGGCCCACTGAAGCTTTCTTT. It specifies CSARRQGPTEAFF.

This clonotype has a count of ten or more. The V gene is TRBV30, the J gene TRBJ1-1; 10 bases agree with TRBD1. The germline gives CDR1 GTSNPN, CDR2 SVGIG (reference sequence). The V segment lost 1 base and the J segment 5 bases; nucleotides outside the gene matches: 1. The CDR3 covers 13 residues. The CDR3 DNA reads TGTGCCTGGAGTGCGGACAGGGGGACTGAAGCTTTCTTT. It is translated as CAWSADRGTEAFF.